This T cell receptor (beta chain) originates from a study of shared T cell receptors in the human thymus (dated by TCRdb to the early 2020s). Regarding the research as a whole: The study examined how self-reactive, shared T-cell receptor alpha chains are generated in the human thymus.

A single count supports this clone. No cognate antigen has been identified for it. No much larger clone exists at a distance of one base, and base qualities are not known. From the germline V gene, CDR1 is LGHNA and CDR2 is YSLEER. From its cysteine to its phenylalanine, the CDR3 spans 16 amino acids. Left in the record is the CDR3 DNA by itself, 48 bases read in frame from the first base. V loses 1 base, J loses 1 base, and the germline ends lie 10 bases apart. Receptor libraries were prepared by the immunoSEQ multiplex PCR assay. TCRdb obtained this table from immuneACCESS and retained in-frame rearrangements with V and J assigned. These tables miss some clones; where compared with another copy, unresolved V genes account for less than half of the shortfall, and the remainder is unexplained. Here the sample has 640,000 or so clones; 70% to 90% occur a single time. The ten largest clonotypes hold under 0.01% of the sample.

The same data also contributed to another study, on human thymus T cells. As described in the second report: Immunologically healthy infants undergoing open corrective cardiac surgery for congenital heart defects in Finland were used as donors. Thymus tissue was collected as surgical resects that were removed during corrective cardiac surgery. Both the thymic and the peripheral blood repertoires appeared to show biased V and J gene segment usage. The related research found that thymic TCR repertoires overlapped highly between unrelated individuals. TCR alpha and beta repertoires from under 10 infant thymus samples and a few related peripheral blood samples were characterized in the study. The infant donors were 7 to 244 days old, and the cohort included about 6 males and two females. Thymocytes were freed from the tissue by mechanical means and kept at -70 degrees C as pellets of roughly 8.5-31 million cells. A QIAsymphony instrument was used to extract genomic DNA from frozen cell pellets. Using the immunoSEQ multiplex PCR assay, the TCRB and TCRAD loci were amplified from a standardized quantity of quality-controlled genomic DNA. The amplicons spanned the V(D)J region and were long enough to cover the CDR3 and allow V and J genes to be identified. Through the commercial immunoSEQ service, the amplicons were sequenced on an Illumina platform. Primer bias and sequencing errors were corrected as previously described, and TCRAD and TCRB definitions were based on the IMGT database. immunoSEQ Analyzer 3.0 and VDJTools were used for repertoire analysis, which covered basic statistics, V/J segment usage, diversity estimates, rarefaction and pairwise overlap. Diversity was estimated with Chao1, ChaoE, Efron-Thisted, Shannon and inverse Simpson indices, and also on datasets down-sampled to the smallest sample. For repertoire overlap, CDR3 nucleotide sequence, V gene and J gene had to match strictly, and clustering was done by Jaccard-based multidimensional scaling. Thymus samples yielded on average around 810,000 unique TCRB clonotypes, compared with around 79,000 from blood samples.

Sequenced material: thymocytes. The source of this sequence is a boy younger than two with a congenital heart defect. Donor details come from another sample of the same person, matched by shared clones. The sequence links TRBV4-3 to TRBJ2-2, with TRBD2 tentatively as D gene (5 bases match). The CDR3 is CASSQGSRENTGELFF. The nucleotide sequence reads TGCGCCAGCAGCCAAGGCTCCCGGGAGAACACCGGGGAGCTGTTTTTT.